The rows below give T cell receptor beta chains drawn from one sample of a study of T-cell memory formation after mild COVID-19. Each CDR3 protein gets one entry after TCRdb re-called the 5' RACE reads with MiXCR. The data hold 300,000 to 350,000 distinct CDR3 sequences, with approximately 19% observed a single time. The sequencing input was PBMCs or a T cell subset sorted from them (not recorded which). The receptor set was obtained from a man aged 18 to 35 who had mild COVID-19 (a few samples of this study predate the infection). Cell type and time point are not known. Each CDR3 is given with its conserved first and last residue. Fields, in order: CDR3 DNA, CDR3 protein, J gene, D gene, clone size, V gene. The D gene is left open where the match is weak. Part of the rows lack a size; the others show once, few, many or a class for expanded clones.

CDR3nt: TGTGCCAGCAGCGTAGAAGGGAAACGCACAGATACGCAGTATTTT
CDR3aa: CASSVEGKRTDTQYF
j_gene: TRBJ2-3
d_gene: .
abundance: many
v_gene: TRBV9

CDR3nt: TGCGCCAGCAGCCAGGCCGGGACAGGGGTTCCCGGGGAGCTGTTTTTT
CDR3aa: CASSQAGTGVPGELFF
j_gene: TRBJ2-2
d_gene: TRBD1
abundance: .
v_gene: TRBV4-3

CDR3nt: TGTGCCAGCAGCTTCCAAGCGGGACACCTGGGGGAGACCCAGTACTTC
CDR3aa: CASSFQAGHLGETQYF
j_gene: TRBJ2-5
d_gene: .
abundance: few
v_gene: TRBV7-2

CDR3nt: TGTGCCAGCAGCTTAGGGCAGGTCCACACAGATACGCAGTATTTT
CDR3aa: CASSLGQVHTDTQYF
j_gene: TRBJ2-3
d_gene: .
abundance: few
v_gene: TRBV7-2

CDR3nt: TGCAGTGCTAGTGCCGGGGACAACGACCACTATGGCTACACCTTC
CDR3aa: CSASAGDNDHYGYTF
j_gene: TRBJ1-2
d_gene: .
abundance: few
v_gene: TRBV20-1

CDR3nt: TGTGCCAGCGGCGGGGCAGATTCCTACGAGCAGTACTTC
CDR3aa: CASGGADSYEQYF
j_gene: TRBJ2-7
d_gene: .
abundance: .
v_gene: TRBV4-2

CDR3nt: TGTGCCAGCAGCACTAGGCCGTACGACAATGAGCAGTTCTTC
CDR3aa: CASSTRPYDNEQFF
j_gene: TRBJ2-1
d_gene: .
abundance: .
v_gene: TRBV7-3

CDR3nt: TGTGCCAGCAGTTACTCCGGACAGTTGAACACTGAAGCTTTCTTT
CDR3aa: CASSYSGQLNTEAFF
j_gene: TRBJ1-1
d_gene: .
abundance: .
v_gene: TRBV6-5

CDR3nt: TGTGCCACCAGTGAAATCGGGACATATAGCACAGATACGCAGTATTTT
CDR3aa: CATSEIGTYSTDTQYF
j_gene: TRBJ2-3
d_gene: .
abundance: .
v_gene: TRBV24-1

CDR3nt: TGTGCCAGCACCCACGGACTAGCGGAGCAAGAGACCCAGTACTTC
CDR3aa: CASTHGLAEQETQYF
j_gene: TRBJ2-5
d_gene: TRBD2
abundance: .
v_gene: TRBV12-3/TRBV12-4

CDR3nt: TGTGCCAGCAGCTTAGGAGGGGCCTCGGGGGAAAAACTGTTTTTT
CDR3aa: CASSLGGASGEKLFF
j_gene: TRBJ1-4
d_gene: .
abundance: .
v_gene: TRBV7-6

CDR3nt: TGCGCCAGCAGCCAGGATGTAAGACTCCGGGACTCCAAGGCGGGAGCTTTCTTT
CDR3aa: CASSQDVRLRDSKAGAFF
j_gene: TRBJ1-1
d_gene: .
abundance: many
v_gene: TRBV4-1

CDR3nt: TGTGCCAGCAGCTATGACAGCTACGAGCAGTACTTC
CDR3aa: CASSYDSYEQYF
j_gene: TRBJ2-7
d_gene: .
abundance: .
v_gene: TRBV5-6

CDR3nt: TGTGCCTGCAGCGGGGAGACCGGGGAGCTGTTTTTT
CDR3aa: CACSGETGELFF
j_gene: TRBJ2-2
d_gene: TRBD2
abundance: .
v_gene: TRBV12-3/TRBV12-4

CDR3nt: TGCGCCAGCAGCCAAGTCGGAACAGATTATGGCTACACCTTC
CDR3aa: CASSQVGTDYGYTF
j_gene: TRBJ1-2
d_gene: .
abundance: .
v_gene: TRBV4-1

CDR3nt: TGCAGCGTGGCGAGGGGTAGCAGCCAAGAGACCCAGTACTTC
CDR3aa: CSVARGSSQETQYF
j_gene: TRBJ2-5
d_gene: .
abundance: .
v_gene: TRBV29-1

CDR3nt: TGTGCCAGCAGCCGGGACAGGGGTAAAAACATTCAGTACTTC
CDR3aa: CASSRDRGKNIQYF
j_gene: TRBJ2-4
d_gene: TRBD1
abundance: few
v_gene: TRBV7-2

CDR3nt: TGTGCCAGCAGGGGGCAGGGGGCGCGGAATGAGCAGTTCTTC
CDR3aa: CASRGQGARNEQFF
j_gene: TRBJ2-1
d_gene: TRBD1
abundance: .
v_gene: TRBV6-5

CDR3nt: TGTGCCAGCAGCGACGGGACACCTGAAGCTTTCTTT
CDR3aa: CASSDGTPEAFF
j_gene: TRBJ1-1
d_gene: .
abundance: .
v_gene: TRBV5-6

CDR3nt: TGTGCCAGCAGATCGGACAGGAACACCGGGGAGCTGTTTTTT
CDR3aa: CASRSDRNTGELFF
j_gene: TRBJ2-2
d_gene: .
abundance: few
v_gene: TRBV7-6

CDR3nt: TGTGCCAGCAGCTTGGAGTTAGCGGCCCAAGAGACCCAGTACTTC
CDR3aa: CASSLELAAQETQYF
j_gene: TRBJ2-5
d_gene: .
abundance: few
v_gene: TRBV5-5

CDR3nt: TGTGCCAGCAGCCTCGGGACAGGCTGGTATGGCTACACCTTC
CDR3aa: CASSLGTGWYGYTF
j_gene: TRBJ1-2
d_gene: TRBD1
abundance: .
v_gene: TRBV7-9

CDR3nt: TGTGCCAGCAGCTTAGCCGAGCCGTATAATTCACCCCTCCACTTT
CDR3aa: CASSLAEPYNSPLHF
j_gene: TRBJ1-6
d_gene: .
abundance: few
v_gene: TRBV11-2

CDR3nt: TGTGCCAGCTCACCACGGCAGGGCCTCTCCTACAATGAGCAGTTCTTC
CDR3aa: CASSPRQGLSYNEQFF
j_gene: TRBJ2-1
d_gene: .
abundance: few
v_gene: TRBV18

CDR3nt: TGCAGCGTGTCAGGGACTAGCGGATCCTACGAGCAGTACTTC
CDR3aa: CSVSGTSGSYEQYF
j_gene: TRBJ2-7
d_gene: TRBD2
abundance: .
v_gene: TRBV29-1

CDR3nt: TGTGCCATACGACTAGCGGGGGTTAATGAGCAGTTCTTC
CDR3aa: CAIRLAGVNEQFF
j_gene: TRBJ2-1
d_gene: TRBD2
abundance: .
v_gene: TRBV6-2/TRBV6-3

CDR3nt: TGTGCCAGCAGTTACGGAGCGGAGTACCACAATCAAGAGACCCAGTACTTC
CDR3aa: CASSYGAEYHNQETQYF
j_gene: TRBJ2-5
d_gene: .
abundance: .
v_gene: TRBV6-5

CDR3nt: TGTGCCAGCAGTTACGGGCAGGGTCTCTATGGCTACACCTTC
CDR3aa: CASSYGQGLYGYTF
j_gene: TRBJ1-2
d_gene: .
abundance: .
v_gene: TRBV6-5

CDR3nt: TGCGCCAGCAGCCAAAAGTTGGCCGGGGAGCTGTTTTTT
CDR3aa: CASSQKLAGELFF
j_gene: TRBJ2-2
d_gene: .
abundance: .
v_gene: TRBV4-3

CDR3nt: TGTGCCAGCAGCTTAGTTTCACTAGCGGGGGGGCGGAATGAGCAGTTCTTC
CDR3aa: CASSLVSLAGGRNEQFF
j_gene: TRBJ2-1
d_gene: TRBD2
abundance: .
v_gene: TRBV7-8

CDR3nt: TGTGCCAGCAGTTTTAGCGCAGCAGATACGCAGTATTTT
CDR3aa: CASSFSAADTQYF
j_gene: TRBJ2-3
d_gene: .
abundance: few
v_gene: TRBV7-3

CDR3nt: TGCAGTGCTCCAGAGTCCCTATGGAACATTCAGTACTTC
CDR3aa: CSAPESLWNIQYF
j_gene: TRBJ2-4
d_gene: .
abundance: .
v_gene: TRBV20-1

CDR3nt: TGTGCCACCAGCAGGGATCGGGCTGATTCGAACACTGAAGCTTTCTTT
CDR3aa: CATSRDRADSNTEAFF
j_gene: TRBJ1-1
d_gene: .
abundance: few
v_gene: TRBV15